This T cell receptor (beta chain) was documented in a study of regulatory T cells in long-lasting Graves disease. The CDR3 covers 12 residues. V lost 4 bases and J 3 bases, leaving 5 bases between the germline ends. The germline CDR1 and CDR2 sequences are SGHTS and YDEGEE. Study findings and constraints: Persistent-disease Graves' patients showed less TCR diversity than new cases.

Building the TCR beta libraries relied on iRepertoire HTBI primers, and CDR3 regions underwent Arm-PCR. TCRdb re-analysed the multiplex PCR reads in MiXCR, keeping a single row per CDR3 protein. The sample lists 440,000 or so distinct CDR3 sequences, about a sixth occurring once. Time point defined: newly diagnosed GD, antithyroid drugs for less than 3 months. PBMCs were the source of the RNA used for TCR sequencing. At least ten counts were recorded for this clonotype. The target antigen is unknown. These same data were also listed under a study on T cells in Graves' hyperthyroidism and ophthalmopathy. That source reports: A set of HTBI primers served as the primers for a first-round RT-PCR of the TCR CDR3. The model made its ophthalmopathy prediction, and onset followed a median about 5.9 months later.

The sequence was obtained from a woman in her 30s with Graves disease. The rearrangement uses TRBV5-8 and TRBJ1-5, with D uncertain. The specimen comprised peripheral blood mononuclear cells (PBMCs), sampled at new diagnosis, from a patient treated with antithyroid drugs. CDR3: CASSVINQPQHF. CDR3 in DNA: TGTGCCAGCAGCGTTATCAATCAGCCCCAGCATTTT.